Listed below are T cell receptor beta chains from one sample, sequenced in a study of beta chain features in type 1 diabetes. Measured with immunoSEQ multiplex PCR; TCRdb has only the in-frame clones, and not every one. The sample contains roughly 330,000 clones, roughly 9.6% of which appear only once. The sample comprised naive CD4+ T cells from blood. The receptors here all came from a woman aged 25 to 39 in good health. Both conserved end residues are part of each CDR3. Each record gives: J gene, V gene, CDR3 protein.

>TRBJ1-4|TRBV30
CAWREGQNTNEKLFF
>TRBJ2-6|TRBV7-9
CASSLGRERANVLTF
>TRBJ2-1|TRBV19
CASRTSYNEQFF
>TRBJ2-7|TRBV18
CASSPGTSGPYEQYF
>TRBJ1-2|TRBV27
CASRGQGRAYGYTF
>TRBJ2-5|TRBV2
CASQGGKTQYF
>TRBJ1-5|TRBV6-6
CASSQGQGAGNQPQHF
>TRBJ2-5|TRBV5-1
CASSFFGAGGPGETQYF
>TRBJ1-2|TRBV28
CASSPWGQGNYGYTF
>TRBJ1-2|TRBV7-8
CASSFSEVAGYTF
>TRBJ2-5|TRBV4-2
CASSQGQFQETQYF
>TRBJ2-7|TRBV9
CASSPRLAGGPREQYF
>TRBJ2-5|TRBV7-3
CASSSSTSEETQYF
>TRBJ2-5|TRBV28
CASSTHDREVETQYF
>TRBJ2-7|TRBV4-2
CASSQSASYEQYF
>TRBJ2-3|TRBV28
CASSPSGRALDTQYF
>TRBJ1-2|TRBV30
CAWSAQGAYGYTF
>TRBJ2-7|TRBV29-1
CSAQLAEISYEQYF
>TRBJ1-2|TRBV4-3
CASSQDETGSGYTF
>TRBJ2-2|TRBV6-5
CASSPRRDTGELFF
>TRBJ2-1|TRBV19
CASSANRVSEQFF
>TRBJ2-3|TRBV29-1
CSTELAPGTDTQYF
>TRBJ2-1|TRBV28
CASSFSQEGSYNEQFF
>TRBJ2-1|TRBV4-1
CASSQEGGLYNEQFF
>TRBJ2-1|TRBV19
CASSTRTSGRYNEQFF
>TRBJ2-1|TRBV29-1
CSVGGTSGKSYNEQFF
>TRBJ2-1|TRBV29-1
CSVGRVGEQFF
>TRBJ2-5|TRBV28
CASSLPTSGYQETQYF
>TRBJ2-7|TRBV14
CASSHRDAGIIREQYF
>TRBJ1-2|TRBV6-5
CATSYRDVGYGYTF
>TRBJ1-2|TRBV10-3
CAISTPPGQGPGYGYTF
>TRBJ2-6|TRBV18
CASSPPQGTGANVLTF
>TRBJ2-1|TRBV5-1
CASSLRVGRYNEQFF
>TRBJ2-1|TRBV28
CASSPTLVAGALGNEQFF